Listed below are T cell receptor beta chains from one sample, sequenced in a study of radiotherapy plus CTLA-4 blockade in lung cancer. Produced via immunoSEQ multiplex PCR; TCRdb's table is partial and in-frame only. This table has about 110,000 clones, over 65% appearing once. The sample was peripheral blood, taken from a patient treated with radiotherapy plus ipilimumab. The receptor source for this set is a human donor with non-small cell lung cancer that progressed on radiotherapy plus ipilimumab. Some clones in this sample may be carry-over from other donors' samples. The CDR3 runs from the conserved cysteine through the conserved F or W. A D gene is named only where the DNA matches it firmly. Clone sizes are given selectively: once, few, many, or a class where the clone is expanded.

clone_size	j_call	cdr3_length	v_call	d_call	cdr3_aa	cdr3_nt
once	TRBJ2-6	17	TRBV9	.	CASSVEQTLSGANVLTF	TGTGCCAGCAGCGTAGAACAGACCCTCTCTGGGGCCAACGTCCTGACTTTC
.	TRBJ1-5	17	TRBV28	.	CASSTYPGSYSNQPQHF	TGTGCCAGCAGTACATATCCGGGATCCTATAGCAATCAGCCCCAGCATTTT
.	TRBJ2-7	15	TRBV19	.	CASSIGDGRGYEQYF	TGTGCCAGTAGTATAGGAGACGGTAGGGGTTACGAGCAGTACTTC
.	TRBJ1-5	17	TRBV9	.	CASSGGSGAGGNQPQHF	TGTGCCAGCAGCGGTGGAAGTGGGGCCGGCGGCAATCAGCCCCAGCATTTT
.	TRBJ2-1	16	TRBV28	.	CASSTQGRGMFDEQFF	TGTGCCAGCAGCACGCAGGGGAGGGGCATGTTCGATGAGCAGTTCTTC
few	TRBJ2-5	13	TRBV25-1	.	CASSPLYQETQYF	TGTGCCAGCAGTCCCTTGTACCAAGAGACCCAGTACTTC
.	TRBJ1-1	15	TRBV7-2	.	CASSLAGARGTEAFF	TGTGCCAGCAGCTTAGCGGGCGCCAGGGGCACTGAAGCTTTCTTT
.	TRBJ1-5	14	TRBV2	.	CASSEVSRDQPQHF	TGTGCCAGCAGTGAAGTTAGCAGGGATCAGCCCCAGCATTTT
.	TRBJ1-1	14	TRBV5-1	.	CASSLFRVGTEAFF	TGCGCCAGCAGCTTATTCCGGGTAGGGACTGAAGCTTTCTTT
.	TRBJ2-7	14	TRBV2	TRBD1	CASRGQGAKYEQYF	TGTGCCAGCAGGGGACAGGGGGCAAAGTACGAGCAGTACTTC
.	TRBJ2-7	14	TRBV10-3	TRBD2	CAISGGGGAYEQYF	TGTGCCATCAGTGGCGGCGGGGGGGCCTACGAGCAGTACTTC
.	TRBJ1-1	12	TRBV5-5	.	CASSEIRGEAFF	TGTGCCAGCAGCGAAATCAGGGGCGAAGCTTTCTTT
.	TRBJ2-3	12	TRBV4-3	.	CASSRRGDTQYF	TGCGCCAGCAGCCGTAGGGGAGATACGCAGTATTTT
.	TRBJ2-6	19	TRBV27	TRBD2	CASSLSIGGGAPGANVLTF	TGTGCCAGCAGTTTATCGATAGGCGGGGGGGCCCCTGGGGCCAACGTCCTGACTTTC
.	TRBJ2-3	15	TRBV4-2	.	CASSPKRILPDTQYF	TGTGCCAGCAGCCCGAAGCGGATCCTCCCAGATACGCAGTATTTT
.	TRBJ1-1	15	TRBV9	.	CASSPRQATNTEAFF	TGTGCCAGCAGCCCCCGACAAGCTACCAACACTGAAGCTTTCTTT
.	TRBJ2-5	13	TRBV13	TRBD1	CASSPQGAETQYF	TGTGCCAGCAGCCCCCAGGGGGCTGAGACCCAGTACTTC
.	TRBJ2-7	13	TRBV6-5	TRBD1	CASSVQGAYEQYF	TGTGCCAGCAGTGTACAGGGGGCCTACGAGCAGTACTTC
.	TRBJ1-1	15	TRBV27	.	CASSAWAGDNTEAFF	TGTGCCAGCAGTGCCTGGGCAGGGGACAACACTGAAGCTTTCTTT
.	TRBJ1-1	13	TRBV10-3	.	CAAMSEGNTEAFF	TGTGCCGCAATGAGTGAGGGTAACACTGAAGCTTTCTTT
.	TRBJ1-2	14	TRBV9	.	CASSVGPDSYGYTF	TGTGCCAGCAGCGTAGGTCCGGACAGCTATGGCTACACCTTC
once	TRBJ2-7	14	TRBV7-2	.	CASRRSATSYEQYF	TGTGCCAGTCGGAGGAGCGCTACCTCCTACGAGCAGTACTTC
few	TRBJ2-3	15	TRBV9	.	CASSVGYRSTDTQYF	TGTGCCAGCAGCGTAGGTTACAGAAGCACAGATACGCAGTATTTT
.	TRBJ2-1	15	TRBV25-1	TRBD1	CASSAWDRGEDEQFF	TGTGCCAGCAGTGCTTGGGACAGGGGGGAAGATGAGCAGTTCTTC
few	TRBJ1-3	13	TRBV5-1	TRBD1	CASSLGDRGAIYF	TGCGCCAGCAGCTTGGGGGACAGGGGCGCCATATATTTT
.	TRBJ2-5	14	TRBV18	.	CASSPVYLQETQYF	TGTGCCAGCTCACCAGTTTATCTTCAAGAGACCCAGTACTTC
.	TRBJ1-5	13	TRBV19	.	CASSIDTDEPQHF	TGTGCCAGTAGTATAGATACAGACGAGCCCCAGCATTTT
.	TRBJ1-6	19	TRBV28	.	CASSFFRGILSGQNSPLHF	TGTGCCAGCAGTTTCTTTAGGGGGATTCTCTCGGGTCAGAATTCACCCCTCCACTTT
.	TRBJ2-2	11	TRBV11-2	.	CASSPTGELFF	TGTGCCAGCAGCCCCACCGGGGAGCTGTTTTTT
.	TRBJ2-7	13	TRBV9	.	CASSTRGTGEQYF	TGTGCCAGCAGCACCCGGGGTACCGGCGAGCAGTACTTC
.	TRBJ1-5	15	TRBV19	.	CASSILVTSNQPQHF	TGTGCCAGTAGTATTTTAGTGACTAGCAATCAGCCCCAGCATTTT
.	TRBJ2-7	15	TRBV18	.	CASSPGTGSLREQYF	TGTGCCAGCTCACCAGGTACAGGGTCCCTTCGGGAGCAGTACTTC
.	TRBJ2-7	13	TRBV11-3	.	CASSLDPAYEQYF	TGTGCCAGCAGCTTAGATCCGGCATACGAGCAGTACTTC
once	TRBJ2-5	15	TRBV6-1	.	CVSSEKASLQETQYF	TGTGTCAGCAGTGAAAAGGCCAGCCTCCAAGAGACCCAGTACTTC
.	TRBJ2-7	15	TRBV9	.	CASSVQAAPGYEQYF	TGTGCCAGCAGCGTTCAGGCTGCCCCCGGTTACGAGCAGTACTTC
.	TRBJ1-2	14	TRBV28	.	CASSPAGSNYGYTF	TGTGCCAGCAGTCCGGCCGGGAGTAACTATGGCTACACCTTC
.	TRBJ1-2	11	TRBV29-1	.	CSVEENYGYTF	TGCAGCGTTGAGGAAAACTATGGCTACACCTTC
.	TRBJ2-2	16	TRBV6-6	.	CASSYAPTANTGELFF	TGTGCCAGCAGTTACGCCCCGACAGCGAACACCGGGGAGCTGTTTTTT
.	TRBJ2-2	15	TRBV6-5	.	CASSYRDRRTGELFF	TGTGCCAGCAGTTACAGGGACCGGCGGACCGGGGAGCTGTTTTTT
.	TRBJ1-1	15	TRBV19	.	CASSKTWMGSTEAFF	TGTGCCAGTAGTAAGACCTGGATGGGGAGCACTGAAGCTTTCTTT
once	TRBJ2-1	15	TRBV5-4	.	CASSLGGGPYNEQFF	TGTGCCAGCAGCTTGGGGGGGGGCCCCTACAATGAGCAGTTCTTC
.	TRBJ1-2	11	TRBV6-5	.	CATIGYYGYTF	TGTGCCACGATAGGGTACTATGGCTACACCTTC
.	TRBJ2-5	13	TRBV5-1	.	CASTLQGGETQYF	TGCGCCAGCACCCTACAGGGGGGGGAGACCCAGTACTTC
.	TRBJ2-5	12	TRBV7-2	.	CASSPWSETQYF	TGTGCCAGCAGCCCCTGGTCAGAGACCCAGTACTTC
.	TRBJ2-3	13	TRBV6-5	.	CASRRDSTDTQYF	TGTGCCAGCCGCAGGGATTCCACAGATACGCAGTATTTT
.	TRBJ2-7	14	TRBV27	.	CATPTSLGSYEQYF	TGTGCCACCCCAACCTCCTTGGGGTCCTACGAGCAGTACTTC
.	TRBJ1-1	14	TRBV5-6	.	CASSLSRLYTEAFF	TGTGCCAGCAGCTTGAGCAGGCTGTACACTGAAGCTTTCTTT
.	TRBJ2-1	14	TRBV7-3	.	CASSSRGDYNEQFF	TGTGCCAGCAGCTCTAGGGGGGACTACAATGAGCAGTTCTTC
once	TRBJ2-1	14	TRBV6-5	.	CASSPGIAYNEQFF	TGTGCCAGCAGTCCCGGGATCGCCTACAATGAGCAGTTCTTC
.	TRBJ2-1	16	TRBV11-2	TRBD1	CASSSLRDRGSNEQFF	TGTGCCAGCAGCTCCCTCCGGGACAGGGGTTCCAATGAGCAGTTCTTC
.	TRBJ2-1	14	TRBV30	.	CAWRRSDSYNEQFF	TGTGCCTGGAGGCGTAGCGATTCCTACAATGAGCAGTTCTTC
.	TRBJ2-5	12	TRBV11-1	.	CASSINQETQYF	TGTGCCAGCAGCATTAATCAAGAGACCCAGTACTTC